Shown below are 19 T cell receptor beta chains from a single sample sequenced in a study of blood T cell repertoires in COVID-19. Libraries were prepared by immunoSEQ multiplex PCR; TCRdb keeps only in-frame clonotypes and omits some of them. The sample includes roughly 250,000 clones, approximately 85% of them seen just once. Sequenced sample: PBMCs or T cells enriched from blood (not recorded which). All receptors derive from a woman aged 45 to 65 who had recovered from COVID-19.

The CDR3 sequence is CASSEPRPLHF. CDR3 DNA sequence: TGTGCCAGCAGTGAACCTAGACCCCTCCACTTT. V gene TRBV2 combines with J gene TRBJ1-6; D gene unclear. With 2 bases removed from V and 12 bases from J, the gap between germline ends came to 5 bases. Looked up from germline, CDR1 is SNHLY and CDR2 is FYNNEI. This CDR3 is built from 11 residues.

This chain joins TRBV7-2 and TRBJ1-2; D is possibly TRBD1 (6 bases). Germline CDR1 is SGHTA and CDR2 is FQGNSA. Trimming took 1 base from V and 8 from J, leaving 11 bases between them. The CDR3 contains 13 residues. In DNA form, the CDR3 reads TGTGCCAGCAGCTTAGTCCAGGGGCAAGGCTACACCTTC. Its protein product is CASSLVQGQGYTF.

V and J are TRBV25-1 and TRBJ1-6; a weak D match, TRBD1 (6 bases). The germline V gene has CDR1 MGHDK and CDR2 SYGVNS. This CDR3 contains 16 residues. Trimming pared 4 bases from V and 14 bases from J, leaving 24 bases between. The CDR3 DNA follows: TGTGCCAGCAGTGCCTCTGGGGGCGGAACTTACTTGACCCTCCACTTT. Encoded protein: CASSASGGGTYLTLHF.

The chain carries TRBV11-2 and TRBJ1-1, with D possibly being TRBD1 (5 bases). CDR1 is SGHAT, CDR2 FQNNGV, per germline. Trimming removed 1 base from V and 8 bases from J, with 14 bases in between. The CDR3 extends over 14 amino acids. The CDR3 spells CASSLGGGTFEAFF. The CDR3 DNA reads TGTGCCAGCAGCTTAGGCGGGGGTACCTTCGAAGCTTTCTTT.

The table lists this clone with a count of one. This chain links TRBV28 with TRBJ1-3; D is possibly TRBD1 (5 bases). V was shortened by 5 bases and J by 0 bases, with 11 bases between the two germline ends. CDR1 and CDR2 from the germline V gene are MDHEN and SYDVKM. The CDR3 contains 15 residues. CDR3 protein: CASSLRDFSGNTIYF. CDR3 nucleotides: TGTGCCAGCAGTCTCAGGGATTTCTCTGGAAACACCATATATTTT.

This chain connects TRBV6-4 to TRBJ2-1, with D possibly matching TRBD2 (6 bases). The germline gives CDR1 MRHNA, CDR2 SNTAGT. V gave up 2 bases and J gave up 4 bases, with 12 bases separating them. The CDR3 covers 15 residues. The CDR3: CASSDLASQYNEQFF. CDR3 DNA: TGTGCCAGCAGTGACCTAGCGAGCCAATACAATGAGCAGTTCTTC.

The V call is TRBV7-2, the J call TRBJ2-1, with 13 bases matching TRBD2. CDR3 length: 16 amino acids. Germline CDR1 reads SGHTA; CDR2 reads FQGNSA. Germline trimming cut 6 bases from V and 0 bases from J; bases unmatched to any gene: 2. CDR3 nucleotide sequence: TGTGCCAGCAGGGGACTAGCGGGGAGCTCCTACAATGAGCAGTTCTTC. This encodes CASRGLAGSSYNEQFF.

The chain joins TRBV27 to TRBJ2-5; a weak D match, TRBD1 (6 bases). This CDR3 region has 17 residues. V was pared by 1 base and J by 0 bases, with 15 bases between. The germline gives CDR1 MNHEY, CDR2 SMNVEV (reference sequence). The chain's CDR3 is CASSLYPGQPYQETQYF. The CDR3 bases are TGTGCCAGCAGTTTATATCCGGGACAACCGTACCAAGAGACCCAGTACTTC.

The chain's CDR3 is CASSLGTSDLEAKNIQYF. The CDR3 DNA follows: TGTGCCAGCAGTTTAGGGACTAGCGACCTGGAAGCCAAAAACATTCAGTACTTC. The chain couples TRBV28 to TRBJ2-4, with 10 bases aligning to TRBD2. This CDR3 has 18 residues. The V segment lost 2 bases and the J segment 0 bases; nucleotides outside the gene matches: 7. In germline, CDR1 is MDHEN, CDR2 SYDVKM.

This clone was recorded once. J is TRBJ1-1 and V is TRBV14; D is perhaps TRBD1 (6 bases). Germline values: CDR1 SGHDN, CDR2 FVKESK. This CDR3 comprises 14 residues. V gave up 4 bases and J gave up 1 base, with 10 bases separating them. CDR3 nucleotide sequence: TGTGCCAGCAGCCTACCGACAGGGAACACTGAAGCTTTCTTT. Its translation is CASSLPTGNTEAFF.

The V gene is TRBV9, the J gene TRBJ1-6; D not certain. Trimming left V 0 bases short and J 8 bases short, with 9 bases between. The CDR3 is 14 amino acids. Per the germline V gene, CDR1 is SGDLS and CDR2 is YYNGEE. CDR3 nucleotide sequence: TGTGCCAGCAGCGTAGGCTTAGAGGATTCACCCCTCCACTTT. The encoded protein is CASSVGLEDSPLHF.

The V call is TRBV5-6, the J call TRBJ2-2; 9 bases agree with TRBD2. The V segment lost 4 bases and the J segment 6 bases; nucleotides outside the gene matches: 10. The CDR3 sequence is 16 residues long. Germline-derived CDR1 and CDR2 are SGHDT and YYEEEE. CDR3 in amino acids: CASSPWAGGTSGELFF. Here the CDR3 DNA reads TGTGCCAGCAGCCCCTGGGCGGGAGGGACGTCCGGGGAGCTGTTTTTT.

This chain connects TRBV2 to TRBJ2-7, with D possibly being TRBD2 (6 bases). The CDR3 loop spans 13 amino acids. CDR1 and CDR2 (germline): SNHLY, FYNNEI. Trimming took off 5 bases at V and 2 bases at J, with 10 bases between the two ends. CDR3 sequence reads: CASSSEGTYEQYF. The CDR3 DNA reads as TGTGCCAGCAGTTCGGAGGGTACCTACGAGCAGTACTTC.

V usage is TRBV28 and J usage is TRBJ1-2; unclear D gene. This CDR3 region has 13 residues. CDR1 and CDR2 from the germline V gene are MDHEN and SYDVKM. V was pared by 4 bases and J by 2 bases, with 8 bases between. The CDR3 DNA sequence: TGTGCCAGCAGTTCCAGTTGGAACTATGGCTACACCTTC. This gives the protein CASSSSWNYGYTF.

This chain links TRBV7-2 with TRBJ2-7; 10 nucleotides align to TRBD2. The CDR3 totals 15 residues. Germline values: CDR1 SGHTA, CDR2 FQGNSA. Trimming removed 4 bases from V and 3 bases from J; junction bases left unmatched: 6. The CDR3 protein is CASSSASGRDYEQYF. CDR3 sequence (DNA): TGTGCCAGCAGCTCCGCTAGCGGGAGAGACTACGAGCAGTACTTC.

CDR3 in DNA: TGTGCCAGCAGGGAAAAGGGGACAGGGATGTCCGGGGAGCTGTTTTTT. This encodes CASREKGTGMSGELFF. The chain is built from TRBV7-9 and TRBJ2-2; 9 bases align to TRBD1. Looked up from germline, CDR1 is SEHNR and CDR2 is FQNEAQ (reference sequence). Trimming cost V 6 bases and J 6 bases; bases outside gene matches: 11. CDR3 size: 16 residues.

This clone turned up a few times. The rearrangement links TRBV24-1 to TRBJ2-3; TRBD2 matches at 7 bases. The V and J ends lost 1 base and 1 base, in that order; junction bases with no gene match: 7. CDR1 is KGHDR, CDR2 SFDVKD, per germline. There are 17 residues in the CDR3. Here the CDR3 reads CATSDFWASGGTDTQYF. CDR3 coding DNA: TGTGCCACCAGTGATTTTTGGGCCAGCGGGGGCACAGATACGCAGTATTTT.

This clone has only one observation. V is TRBV19 and J is TRBJ2-7; 10 bases align to TRBD1. The CDR3 contains 14 residues. V lost 4 bases and J lost 6; bases outside the gene matches: 6. Germline assignment: CDR1 LNHDA and CDR2 SQIVND (reference sequence). CDR3 region: CASSTGQGRSEQYF. Here the CDR3 DNA reads TGTGCCAGTAGTACGGGACAGGGGAGGTCCGAGCAGTACTTC.

The chain combines TRBV29-1 with TRBJ1-1; no clear D gene. Trimming shortened V by 7 bases and J by 3 bases, and 12 bases separated the two germline ends. Germline-derived CDR1 and CDR2 are SQVTM and ANQGSEA. This CDR3 contains 12 residues. This chain's CDR3 is CSALGEDTEAFF. CDR3 DNA: TGCAGCGCATTGGGCGAAGACACTGAAGCTTTCTTT.